These 9 T cell receptor beta chains were all obtained from the same sample, sequenced in a study of cytomegalovirus exposure and HLA in healthy donors. TCRdb's copy holds only in-frame clones and misses some; the assay was immunoSEQ multiplex PCR. The sample comprises 200,000 to 300,000 clones, 90% of which are singletons, and approximately 3% rests with the top ten. The specimen sequenced was PBMCs. The receptors derive from a young woman in good health and CMV-seronegative.

This chain links TRBV15 with TRBJ2-3; tentative D call: TRBD2 (5 bases). V was pared by 1 base and J by 1 base, with 12 bases between. The germline V gene encodes CDR1 LNHNV and CDR2 YYDKDF (reference sequence). The CDR3 is 16 amino acids. As DNA, the CDR3 is TGTGCCACCAGCAGAGCGGGGAGCCGGGGCACAGATACGCAGTATTTT. It yields the protein CATSRAGSRGTDTQYF.

V is TRBV5-1 and J is TRBJ1-2; 9 bases align to TRBD1. With V trimmed by 4 bases and J by 5 bases, 9 bases remained unmatched. This CDR3 is 15 amino acids long. Germline assignment: CDR1 SGHRS and CDR2 YFSETQ. In DNA form, the CDR3 reads TGCGCCAGCAGCGCAGACGGGACAGGGTCATATGGCTACACCTTC. It yields the protein CASSADGTGSYGYTF. The full variable domain, with the rest looked up from reference TRBV5-1 and TRBJ1-2, is KAGVTQTPRYLIKTRGQQVTLSCSPISGHRSVSWYQQTPGQGLQFLFEYFSETQRNKGNFPGRFSGRQFSNSRSEMNVSTLELGDSALYLCASSADGTGSYGYTFGSGTRLTVV.

The chain carries TRBV7-8 and TRBJ2-1; 7 nucleotides align to TRBD2. The V gene's germline CDR1 is SGHVS and CDR2 FQNEAQ. V was clipped by 1 base and J by 9 bases; unmatched bases: 6. The CDR3 sequence is 14 residues long. CDR3 in amino acids: CASSLVLGRGEQFF. CDR3 nucleotide sequence: TGTGCCAGCAGCTTAGTGTTAGGGAGGGGTGAGCAGTTCTTC.

In nucleotides, the CDR3 is TGTGCCAGCCGACGGACAGGGAGCCGACTCTATGGCTACACCTTC. This encodes CASRRTGSRLYGYTF. The chain couples TRBV28 to TRBJ1-2, with TRBD1 matching over 8 bases. The CDR3 is 15 residues long. CDR1 MDHEN and CDR2 SYDVKM come from the germline V gene. J was trimmed by 4 bases and V by 8 bases; bases with no gene match: 12.

The chain links TRBV28 to TRBJ1-2, with D possibly matching TRBD1 (5 bases). V lost 2 bases and J lost 5, with 6 bases in between. CDR3 length equals 12 residues. Germline V gives CDR1 MDHEN, CDR2 SYDVKM. The CDR3 DNA follows: TGTGCCAGCAGTTTAGAGGGGTATGGCTACACCTTC. It encodes CASSLEGYGYTF.

This clone is a singleton in its sample. The chain uses TRBV7-8 and TRBJ2-7, with D possibly TRBD1 on 6 matching bases. Trimming shortened V by 5 bases and J by 4 bases, and 18 bases separated the two germline ends. The germline V gene has CDR1 SGHVS and CDR2 FQNEAQ. The CDR3 has 15 residues. The CDR3 spells CASSPRTQGLYEQYF. CDR3 nucleotide sequence: TGTGCCAGCAGCCCACGGACGCAGGGGTTATACGAGCAGTACTTC.

This chain uses TRBV30 with TRBJ2-7; D might be TRBD2 (7 bases). The CDR3 runs to 13 residues. CDR1 and CDR2 from the germline V gene are GTSNPN and SVGIG (reference sequence). V lost 0 bases to trimming and J lost 6 bases, with 12 bases between them. The CDR3: CAWSVFRGAEQYF. Written as DNA, the CDR3 is TGTGCCTGGAGTGTATTCCGGGGGGCCGAGCAGTACTTC.

J is TRBJ2-3 and V is TRBV10-3, with 7 bases that match TRBD1. The CDR3 has 14 residues. V trimming: 5 bases; J trimming: 0 bases; junction bases outside the gene matches: 2. The germline CDR1 and CDR2 sequences are ENHRY and SYGVKD. The CDR3 protein is CAISQGVSTDTQYF. DNA of the CDR3: TGTGCCATCAGTCAGGGGGTTAGCACAGATACGCAGTATTTT.

The chain has TRBV2 and TRBJ2-5; TRBD1 aligns across 9 bases. The CDR3 is 15 residues long. J lost 5 bases, V lost 0 bases, and 4 bases had no gene match. The germline V gene encodes CDR1 SNHLY and CDR2 FYNNEI. For the CDR3, the DNA is TGTGCCAGCAGTGAAGCTGACAGGGGGTACGAGACCCAGTACTTC. Its translation is CASSEADRGYETQYF.